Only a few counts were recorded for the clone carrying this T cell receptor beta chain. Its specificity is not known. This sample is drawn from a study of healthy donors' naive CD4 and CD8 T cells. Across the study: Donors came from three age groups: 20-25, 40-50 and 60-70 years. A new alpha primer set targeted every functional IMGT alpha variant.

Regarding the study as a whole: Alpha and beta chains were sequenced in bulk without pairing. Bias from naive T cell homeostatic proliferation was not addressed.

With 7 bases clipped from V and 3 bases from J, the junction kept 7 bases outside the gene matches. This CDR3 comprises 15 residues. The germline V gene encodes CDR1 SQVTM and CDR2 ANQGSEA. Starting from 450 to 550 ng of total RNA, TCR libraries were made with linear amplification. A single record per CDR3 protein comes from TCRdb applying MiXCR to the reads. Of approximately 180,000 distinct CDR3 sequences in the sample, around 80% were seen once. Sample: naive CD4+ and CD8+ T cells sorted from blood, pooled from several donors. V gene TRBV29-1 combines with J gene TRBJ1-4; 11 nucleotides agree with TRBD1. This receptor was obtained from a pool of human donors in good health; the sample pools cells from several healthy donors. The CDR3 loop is CSAGQGAGANEKLFF. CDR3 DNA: TGCAGCGCTGGACAGGGGGCCGGCGCTAATGAAAAACTGTTTTTT. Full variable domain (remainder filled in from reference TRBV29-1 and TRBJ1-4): SAVISQKPSRDICQRGTSLTIQCQVDSQVTMMFWYRQQPGQSLTLIATANQGSEATYESGFVIDKFPISRPNLTFSTLTVSNMSPEDSSIYLCSAGQGAGANEKLFFGSGTQLSVL.